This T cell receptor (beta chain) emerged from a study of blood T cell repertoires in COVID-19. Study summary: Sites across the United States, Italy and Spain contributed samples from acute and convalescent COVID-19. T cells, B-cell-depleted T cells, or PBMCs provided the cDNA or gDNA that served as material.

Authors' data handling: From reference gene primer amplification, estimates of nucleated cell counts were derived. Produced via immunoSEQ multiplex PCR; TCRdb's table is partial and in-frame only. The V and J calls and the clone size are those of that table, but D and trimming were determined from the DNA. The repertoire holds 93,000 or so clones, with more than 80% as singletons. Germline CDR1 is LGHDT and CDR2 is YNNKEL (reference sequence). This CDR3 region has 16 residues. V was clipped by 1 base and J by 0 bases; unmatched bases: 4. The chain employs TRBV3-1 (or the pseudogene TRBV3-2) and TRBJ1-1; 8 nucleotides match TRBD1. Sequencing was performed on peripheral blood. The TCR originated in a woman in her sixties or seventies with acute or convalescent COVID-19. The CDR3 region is CASSQGGTGLNTEAFF. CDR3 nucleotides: TGTGCCAGCAGCCAAGGAGGGACAGGTCTGAACACTGAAGCTTTCTTT.